Listed here is a single T cell receptor (beta chain). The data were obtained in a study of blood T cell repertoires in COVID-19. Study-wide context: Researchers got acute and convalescent COVID-19 samples from the United States, Italy and Spain. T cells, B-cell-depleted T cells, or PBMCs provided the cDNA or gDNA that served as material.

In the original analysis: Cell counts per sample came from amplifying reference gene primers. Clones were read by immunoSEQ multiplex PCR, and TCRdb kept only the in-frame ones, dropping some. D and trimming were read from the DNA, whereas the V and J calls and clone size are those reported in that table. The sample includes a few hundred thousand clones, around nine tenths of them seen just once. The germline gives CDR1 SNHLY, CDR2 FYNNEI. CDR3 length equals 12 residues. V lost 8 bases to trimming and J lost 8 bases, with 15 bases between them. This clonotype was sampled from a human donor in a cohort sampled during active COVID-19. V is TRBV2 and J is TRBJ1-1; possible D gene TRBD1, 5 bases. What was sequenced was peripheral blood. The CDR3 is CASRNPGGEAFF. The CDR3 nucleotides are TGTGCCAGCCGGAATCCCGGGGGAGAAGCTTTCTTT. Using reference TRBV2 and TRBJ1-1 for the parts outside the CDR3, the full variable domain is EPEVTQTPSHQVTQMGQEVILRCVPISNHLYFYWYRQILGQKVEFLVSFYNNEISEKSEIFDDQFSVERPDGSNFTLKIRSTKLEDSAMYFCASRNPGGEAFFGQGTRLTVV.